This paragraph covers one TCR beta chain sequence. V trimming: 5 bases; J trimming: 5 bases; junction bases outside the gene matches: 2. CDR3 length: 12 residues. The germline V gene encodes CDR1 LNHDA and CDR2 SQIVND (reference sequence). The data derive from a study of shared clonotypes between healthy human individuals. The repertoire was sequenced with immunoSEQ multiplex PCR; TCRdb's copy has only in-frame clones and lacks some. There are over 2 million clones in the sample; around 93% occur only once, and 0.37% lies in the top ten. The TCR sequence derives from a man between 18 and 35 years old in good health. Some clones in this sample may be carry-over from other donors' samples. Sequenced: naive CD4+ T cells from PBMCs. Subset indicated: CD45RA+ positively selected. V and J are TRBV19 and TRBJ2-5, with 7 bases that match TRBD2. CDR3 in DNA: TGTGCCAGTAGTCCCGGGGGGGAGACCCAGTACTTC. Protein product: CASSPGGETQYF.